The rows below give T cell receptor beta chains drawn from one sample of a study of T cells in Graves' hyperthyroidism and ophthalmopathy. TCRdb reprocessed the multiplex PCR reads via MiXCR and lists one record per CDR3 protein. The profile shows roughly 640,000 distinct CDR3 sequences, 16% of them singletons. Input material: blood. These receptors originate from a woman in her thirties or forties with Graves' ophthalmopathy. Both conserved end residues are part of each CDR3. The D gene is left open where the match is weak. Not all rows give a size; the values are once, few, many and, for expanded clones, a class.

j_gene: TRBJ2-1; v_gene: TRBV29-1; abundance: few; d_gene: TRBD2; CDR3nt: TGCAGCGTTGAAGGACTAGCGGGGGGTCATGAGCAGTTCTTC; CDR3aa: CSVEGLAGGHEQFF
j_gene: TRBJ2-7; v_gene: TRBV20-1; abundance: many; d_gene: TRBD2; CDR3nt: TGCAGTGCTTATAGCGGGCAGACCTACGAGCAGTACTTC; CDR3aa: CSAYSGQTYEQYF
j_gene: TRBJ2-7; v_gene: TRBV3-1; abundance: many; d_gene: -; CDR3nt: TGTGCCAGCAGCCCAGGGACACTTATTACCTACGAGCAGTACTTC; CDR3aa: CASSPGTLITYEQYF
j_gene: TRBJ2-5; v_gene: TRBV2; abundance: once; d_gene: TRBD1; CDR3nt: TGTGCCAGCAGTGAATTTACCGGGACAGGGGTAACGACCCAGTACTTC; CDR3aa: CASSEFTGTGVTTQYF
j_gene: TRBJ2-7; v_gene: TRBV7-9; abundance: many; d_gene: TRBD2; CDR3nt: TGTGCCAGCAGCCCAACTAGCGGGAGCGTATCCGAGCAGTACTTC; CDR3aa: CASSPTSGSVSEQYF
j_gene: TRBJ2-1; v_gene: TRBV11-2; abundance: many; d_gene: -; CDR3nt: TGTGCCAGCAGCTTAGCAGGGCTACTCTCCTACAATGAGCAGTTCTTC; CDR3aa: CASSLAGLLSYNEQFF
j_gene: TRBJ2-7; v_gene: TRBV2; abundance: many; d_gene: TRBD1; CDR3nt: TGTGCCAGCAGTGCCCGGGACAGGCGGTACGAGCAGTACTTC; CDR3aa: CASSARDRRYEQYF
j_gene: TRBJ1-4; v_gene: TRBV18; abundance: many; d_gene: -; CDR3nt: TGTGCCAGCTCACCTGGACCGGGGGCTAATGAAAAACTGTTTTTT; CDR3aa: CASSPGPGANEKLFF
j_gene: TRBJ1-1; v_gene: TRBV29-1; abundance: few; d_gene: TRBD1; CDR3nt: TGCAGCACGACAGGGGGCGGAAACACTGAAGCTTTCTTT; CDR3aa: CSTTGGGNTEAFF
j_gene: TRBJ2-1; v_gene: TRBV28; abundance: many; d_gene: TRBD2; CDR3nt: TGTGCCAGCAGTCTCCCCCCCCTAGCGGGGACTCGTAATGAGCAGTTCTTC; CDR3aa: CASSLPPLAGTRNEQFF
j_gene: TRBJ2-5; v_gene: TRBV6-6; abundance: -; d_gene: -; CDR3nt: TGTGCCAGCAGTTACGGGCACCGTCAACTACGAGGAGAGACCCAGTACTTC; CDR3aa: CASSYGHRQLRGETQYF
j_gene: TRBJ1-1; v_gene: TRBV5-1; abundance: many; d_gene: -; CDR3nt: TGTGCCAGCAGCTTCGCTTCCAACACTGAAGCTTTCTTT; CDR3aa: CASSFASNTEAFF
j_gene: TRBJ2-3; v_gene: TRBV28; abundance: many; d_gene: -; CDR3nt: TGTGCCAGCAGTTTGAATCGTCGAGCGCTCACAGATACGCAGTATTTT; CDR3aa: CASSLNRRALTDTQYF
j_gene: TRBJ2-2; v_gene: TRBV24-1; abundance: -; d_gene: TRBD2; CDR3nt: TGTGCCACCAGTGACCCTAGCGGGGGGATGGCCGGGGAGCTGTTTTTT; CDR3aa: CATSDPSGGMAGELFF
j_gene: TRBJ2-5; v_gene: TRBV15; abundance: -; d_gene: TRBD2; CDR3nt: TGTGCCACCAGCTCCGATCGGGGGGGCCTTGAATCCCAGTACTTC; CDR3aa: CATSSDRGGLESQYF
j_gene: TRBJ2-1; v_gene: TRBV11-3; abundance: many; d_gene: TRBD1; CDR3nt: TGTGCCAGCAGCTCGCCCCGACAGGGGGCAGGCAATGAGCAGTTCTTC; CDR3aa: CASSSPRQGAGNEQFF
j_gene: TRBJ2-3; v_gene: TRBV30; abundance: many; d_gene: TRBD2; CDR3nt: TGTGCCTGGAGACAAACTAGCGGGGGAAATACGCAGTATTTT; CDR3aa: CAWRQTSGGNTQYF
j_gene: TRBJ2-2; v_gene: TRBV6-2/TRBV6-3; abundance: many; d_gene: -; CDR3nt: TGTGCCAGCAGTTATTGGGCGATCAGGGCGGGGAACACCGGGGAGCTGTTTTTT; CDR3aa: CASSYWAIRAGNTGELFF
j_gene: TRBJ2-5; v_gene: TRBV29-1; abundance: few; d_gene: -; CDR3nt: TGCAGCGTTGATTCGGGGGCCCAAGAGACCCAGTACTTC; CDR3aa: CSVDSGAQETQYF
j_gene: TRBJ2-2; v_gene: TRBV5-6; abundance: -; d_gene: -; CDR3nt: TGTGCCAGCTTTCTCCTTCGGGACACCGCGAACACCGGGGAGCTGTTTTTT; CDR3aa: CASFLLRDTANTGELFF
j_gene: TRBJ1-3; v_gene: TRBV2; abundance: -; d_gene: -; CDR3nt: TGTGCCAGCGCAGGGTCTTTTGGAAACACCATATATTTT; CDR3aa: CASAGSFGNTIYF
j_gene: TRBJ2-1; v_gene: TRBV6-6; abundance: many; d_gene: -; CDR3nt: TGTGCCAGCAGTTACTCGATCAATGAGCAGTTCTTC; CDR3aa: CASSYSINEQFF
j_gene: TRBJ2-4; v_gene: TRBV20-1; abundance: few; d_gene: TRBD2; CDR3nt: TGCAGTGCTAGAGATTTCGGGGGGGGGGGGAACATTCAGTACTTC; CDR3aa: CSARDFGGGGNIQYF
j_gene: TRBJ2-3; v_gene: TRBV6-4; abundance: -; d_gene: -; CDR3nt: TGTGCCAGTACCAGGGCCCCAGATACGCAGTATTTT; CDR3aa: CASTRAPDTQYF
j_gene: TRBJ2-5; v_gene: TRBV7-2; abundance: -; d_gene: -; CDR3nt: TGTGCCAGCAGCTTAAACGCAGGGTTCCAAGAGACCCAGTACTTC; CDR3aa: CASSLNAGFQETQYF
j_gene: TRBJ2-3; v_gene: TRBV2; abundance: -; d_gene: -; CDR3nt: TGTGCCAGCGGCCGGGACGAGTACACAGATACGCAGTATTTT; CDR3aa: CASGRDEYTDTQYF
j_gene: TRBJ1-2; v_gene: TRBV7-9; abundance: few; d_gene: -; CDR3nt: TGTGCCAGCAGCCCTACTAACAGGGCGGTTTCGGAGGGCTACACCTTC; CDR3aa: CASSPTNRAVSEGYTF
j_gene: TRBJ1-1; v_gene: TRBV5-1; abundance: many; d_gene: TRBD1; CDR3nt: TGCGCCAGCAGCATCCTAGACAGGGCCTCTGAAGCTTTCTTT; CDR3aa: CASSILDRASEAFF